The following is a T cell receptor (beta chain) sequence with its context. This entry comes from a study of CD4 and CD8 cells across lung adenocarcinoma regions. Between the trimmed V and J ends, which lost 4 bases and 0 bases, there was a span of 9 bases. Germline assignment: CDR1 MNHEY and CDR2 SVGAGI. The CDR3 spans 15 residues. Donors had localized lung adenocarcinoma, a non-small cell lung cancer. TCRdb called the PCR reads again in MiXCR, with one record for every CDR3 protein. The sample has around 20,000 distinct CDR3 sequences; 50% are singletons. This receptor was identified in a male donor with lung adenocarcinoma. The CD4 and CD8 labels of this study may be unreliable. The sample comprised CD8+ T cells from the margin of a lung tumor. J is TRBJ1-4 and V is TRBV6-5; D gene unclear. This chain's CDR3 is CASSSLGATNEKLFF. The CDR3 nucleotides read TGTGCCAGCAGTTCCCTCGGGGCAACTAATGAAAAACTGTTTTTT.